A single sample gave rise to the 5 T cell receptor beta chains below, sequenced in a study of tumor-infiltrating lymphocytes in primary liver carcinoma. A constant-region primer served to make TCR beta cDNA from about 500 ng total RNA. Three nested multiplex PCR rounds, a slightly modified ARM-PCR, produced the libraries for TCR beta. For approximately 10 cycles apiece, the opening two PCR rounds ran with TRBV1-TRBV30 forward primers and a C-beta reverse primer. In TCRdb, the multiplex PCR reads were re-called with MiXCR into one record per CDR3 protein. The sample lists approximately 190,000 distinct CDR3 sequences; around 85% were seen once. Co-extracted RNA and DNA came from about 20-30 mg of unsorted bulk tissue. Sequencing was performed on tumor tissue from primary liver carcinoma. Source of these receptors: a man in his forties with primary liver carcinoma and hepatitis B virus infection.

Notes on this clonotype: The conserved phenylalanine or tryptophan is not found at the CDR3 terminus, so this likely reflects a read error. The chain is built from TRBV29-1 and TRBJ1-1; TRBD1 might be the D (5 bases). V was shortened by 4 bases and J by 6 bases, with 21 bases between the two germline ends. Germline V gene sequence: CDR1 SQVTM, CDR2 ANQGSEA. The CDR3 is made up of 15 amino acids. CDR3 in DNA: TGCAGCGTTGGTCCAGGGTGGTCTATGGTCGCTGAAGCTTTCTGT. This translates into CSVGPGWSMVAEAFC.

About this clonotype itself: Relative to the germline gene, one junction end is altered; a read error may explain this. This chain links TRBV4-2 with TRBJ2-2; the match to TRBD1 covers 8 bases. The CDR3 length is 16 residues. Germline CDR1 and CDR2: LGHNA and YNFKEQ. CDR3 in DNA: TGTACCAGCAGCCCAGTAACAGGGGGTAACACCGGGGAACTGTTTTTT. Its protein product is CTSSPVTGGNTGELFF.

V usage is TRBV6-1 and J usage is TRBJ1-5; D is undetermined. Germline V CDR1 and CDR2: MNHNS, SASEGT. V lost 4 bases and J 7 bases, leaving 20 bases between the germline ends. This CDR3 comprises 16 residues. CDR3 nucleotide sequence: TGTGCCAGCAGTGTCATTACAGTGCCCTGGAGGCAGCCCCAGCATTTT. Protein: CASSVITVPWRQPQHF.

This chain joins TRBV11-3 and TRBJ2-1; 11 bases are shared with TRBD2. The CDR3 covers 16 residues. J was trimmed by 10 bases and V by 2 bases; bases with no gene match: 10. The V gene's germline CDR1 is SGHNT and CDR2 YENEEA. DNA for the CDR3: TGTGCCAGCAGCTTACGTATAGCGGGAGGGCGAGGCGAGCAGTTCTTC. Translated, it gives CASSLRIAGGRGEQFF.

In the case of this clonotype: Sequence at one end of the junction differs from germline and may be a read error. V gene TRBV5-6 combines with J gene TRBJ2-1; 7 bases line up with TRBD2. Per germline, CDR1 SGHDT and CDR2 YYEEEE. CDR3 length equals 14 residues. DNA for the CDR3: TGTGTCAGCAGCGGGGCAGGAGCGGACAATAAGCAGTTCTTC. It yields the protein CVSSGAGADNKQFF.